A single sample gave rise to the 7 T cell receptor beta chains below, sequenced in a study of siplizumab effects on memory and regulatory T cells. Profiled with immunoSEQ multiplex PCR; TCRdb holds only in-frame clones, not every one. The table shows some 110,000 clones, with approximately 94% occurring only once. The sequencing sample was made of CD4+ T cells sorted from blood. These receptors were collected from a human donor in good health.

The chain couples TRBV5-6 to TRBJ1-1, with a tentative D call TRBD1 (5 bases). This CDR3 spans 11 amino acids. The germline V gene has CDR1 SGHDT and CDR2 YYEEEE. Trimming took 3 bases from V and 7 from J, leaving 7 bases between them. This CDR3 reads CASSSRGEAFF. DNA of the CDR3: TGTGCCAGCAGCTCGAGGGGTGAAGCTTTCTTT.

This clone was found once. The gene calls are TRBV21-1 and TRBJ1-2; whether TRBD1, the table's D call, matches the DNA was not checked. TRBV21-1 is marked as a pseudogene. The CDR3 has 17 amino acids. The CDR3 nucleotides read TGTGCCAGCAGCAAAGTATTGGGGACAGGGGCCCCCTATGGCTACACCTTC. Translating gives CASSKVLGTGAPYGYTF.

The chain carries TRBV6-4 and TRBJ1-6, with TRBD1 identical over 8 bases. Germline V gene lookup returns CDR1 MRHNA and CDR2 SNTAGT. With 6 bases clipped from V and 9 bases from J, the junction kept 10 bases outside the gene matches. This CDR3 has 15 residues. CDR3 residues: CASRISGQGGSPLHF. As DNA, the CDR3 is TGTGCCAGCAGAATCTCAGGACAGGGAGGTTCACCCCTCCACTTT.

This clone occurred once. The genes are TRBV2 and TRBJ1-1; D call uncertain. This CDR3 comprises 13 residues. Germline CDR1 and CDR2: SNHLY and FYNNEI. Trimming cost V 4 bases and J 1 base, with 7 bases left between them. The CDR3 here is CASSGLPNTEAFF. CDR3 sequence (DNA): TGTGCCAGCAGTGGACTGCCGAACACTGAAGCTTTCTTT.

The J gene is TRBJ2-2, the V gene TRBV7-2; 7 bases match TRBD2. This CDR3 has 17 amino acids. Germline V gives CDR1 SGHTA, CDR2 FQGNSA. J lost 5 bases, V lost 0 bases, and 9 bases had no gene match. This chain's CDR3 is CASSLAAGSGKTGELFF. For the CDR3, the DNA is TGTGCCAGCAGCTTAGCGGCGGGGAGCGGGAAGACCGGGGAGCTGTTTTTT.

The chain combines TRBV5-4 with TRBJ1-1; 12 nucleotides agree with TRBD1. Germline loops: CDR1 SGHNT, CDR2 YYREEE (reference sequence). This CDR3 is built from 17 residues. J lost 0 bases, V lost 0 bases, and 3 bases had no gene match. The CDR3 region is CASSLAGTGGMNTEAFF. DNA for the CDR3: TGTGCCAGCAGCTTGGCAGGGACAGGGGGCATGAACACTGAAGCTTTCTTT.

V is TRBV6-5 and J is TRBJ1-3; D is ambiguous. The CDR3 length is 16 residues. Germline V gene data show CDR1 as MNHEY and CDR2 as SVGAGI. The ends were cut back, 0 bases at V and 2 bases at J, with 11 bases in the middle. The CDR3 sequence is CASSYSVGRPGNTIYF. The CDR3 nucleotides are TGTGCCAGCAGTTACTCCGTGGGGAGACCTGGAAACACCATATATTTT.